The text below deals with one T cell receptor beta chain. The data stem from a study of blood T cell repertoires in COVID-19. Study-level information: PBMCs, B-cell-depleted T cells, or T cells were the source of the cDNA or gDNA that made up the material.

One Seattle source followed patients from active infection through their disease course. Per the original data handling: Reference gene primer amplification gave estimated nucleated cell counts. Only in-frame clones appear in the TCRdb table, and some are missing; sequencing was by immunoSEQ multiplex PCR. The DNA gave D and trimming, while V, J and clone size come from that table. The sample has fewer than 200,000 clones, around 83% seen once. The clonotype originates from an older woman with COVID-19, enrolled during active disease. Sequenced input: peripheral blood.

CDR3 DNA sequence: TGTGCCAGCTCACCACGACACTTAACGGACGGAAAGGGAGGGAACGAAAACTATGGCTACACCTTC. It specifies CASSPRHLTDGKGGNENYGYTF. The chain carries TRBV18 and TRBJ1-2; D is unclear. Germline assignment: CDR1 KGHSH and CDR2 LQKENI. V shed 1 base and J shed 2 bases, with 32 bases lying between them. The CDR3 has 22 residues.